This record looks at one TCR beta chain sequence and its context. Its target is not known. Random-hexamer reverse transcription was applied to about 0.45 to 1 ug RNA. MiXCR was run by TCRdb on the immunoSEQ multiplex PCR reads, yielding one entry per CDR3 protein. The sample lists approximately 230,000 distinct CDR3 sequences, approximately 92% occurring once. This sample was taken from a study of CD8 T cells in Susac syndrome. Study-wide results and limits: A relatively small number of individuals underwent TCR sequencing and HLA analysis.

Sequencing used CD4+ T cells from PBMCs. The clonotype comes from a human donor with multiple sclerosis.

CDR3 residues: CASSPNGRRTEAFF. The CDR3 nucleotides read TGTGCCAGTAGTCCTAACGGGAGGCGGACTGAAGCTTTCTTT. The gene calls are TRBV19 and TRBJ1-1; D not certain. Germline CDR1 is LNHDA and CDR2 is SQIVND (reference sequence). The CDR3 totals 14 residues. The germline V and J ends were trimmed by 5 bases and 5 bases, with 15 bases remaining between them. The whole variable domain, filled in from reference TRBV19 and TRBJ1-1, reads DGGITQSPKYLFRKEGQNVTLSCEQNLNHDAMYWYRQDPGQGLRLIYYSQIVNDFQKGDIAEGYSVSREKKESFPLTVTSAQKNPTAFYLCASSPNGRRTEAFFGQGTRLTVV.